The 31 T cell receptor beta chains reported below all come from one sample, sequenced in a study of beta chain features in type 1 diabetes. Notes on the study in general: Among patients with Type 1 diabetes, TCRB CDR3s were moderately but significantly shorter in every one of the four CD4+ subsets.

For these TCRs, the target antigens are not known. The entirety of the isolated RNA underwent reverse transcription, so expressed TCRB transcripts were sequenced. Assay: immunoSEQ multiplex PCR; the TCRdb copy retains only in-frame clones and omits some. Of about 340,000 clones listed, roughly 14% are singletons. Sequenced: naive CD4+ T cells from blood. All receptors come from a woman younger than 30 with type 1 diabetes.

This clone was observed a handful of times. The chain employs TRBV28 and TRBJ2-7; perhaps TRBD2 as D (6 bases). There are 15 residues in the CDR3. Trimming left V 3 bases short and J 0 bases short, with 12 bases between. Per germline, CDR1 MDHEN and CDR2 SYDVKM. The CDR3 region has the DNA TGTGCCAGCAGTTTGTCTAGCGTGACCTCCTACGAGCAGTACTTC. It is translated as CASSLSSVTSYEQYF.

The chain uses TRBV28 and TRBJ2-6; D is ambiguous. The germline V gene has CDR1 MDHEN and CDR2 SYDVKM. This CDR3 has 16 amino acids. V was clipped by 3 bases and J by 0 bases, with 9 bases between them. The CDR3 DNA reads TGTGCCAGCAGTTTTGTTCCGAGCTCTGGGGCCAACGTCCTGACTTTC. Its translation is CASSFVPSSGANVLTF. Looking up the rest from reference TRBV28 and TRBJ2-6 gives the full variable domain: DVKVTQSSRYLVKRTGEKVFLECVQDMDHENMFWYRQDPGLGLRLIYFSYDVKMKEKGDIPEGYSVSREKKERFSLILESASTNQTSMYLCASSFVPSSGANVLTFGAGSRLTVL.

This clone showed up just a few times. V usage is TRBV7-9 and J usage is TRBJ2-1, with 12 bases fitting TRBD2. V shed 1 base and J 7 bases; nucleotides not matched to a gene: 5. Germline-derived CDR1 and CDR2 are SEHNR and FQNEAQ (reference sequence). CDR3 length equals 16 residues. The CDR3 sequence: CASSLVSTSGRNEQFF. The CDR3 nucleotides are TGTGCCAGCAGCTTAGTATCTACTAGCGGGAGGAATGAGCAGTTCTTC.

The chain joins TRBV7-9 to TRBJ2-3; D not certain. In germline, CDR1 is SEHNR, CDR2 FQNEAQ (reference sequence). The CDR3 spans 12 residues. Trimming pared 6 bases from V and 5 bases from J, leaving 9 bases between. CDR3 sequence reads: CASRVDKDTQYF. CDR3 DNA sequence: TGTGCCAGCAGGGTAGACAAAGATACGCAGTATTTT.

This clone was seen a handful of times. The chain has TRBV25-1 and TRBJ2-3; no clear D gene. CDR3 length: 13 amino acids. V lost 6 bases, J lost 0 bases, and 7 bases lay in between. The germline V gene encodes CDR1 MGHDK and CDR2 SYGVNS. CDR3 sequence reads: CASSHWSTDTQYF. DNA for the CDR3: TGTGCCAGCAGCCACTGGAGCACAGATACGCAGTATTTT.

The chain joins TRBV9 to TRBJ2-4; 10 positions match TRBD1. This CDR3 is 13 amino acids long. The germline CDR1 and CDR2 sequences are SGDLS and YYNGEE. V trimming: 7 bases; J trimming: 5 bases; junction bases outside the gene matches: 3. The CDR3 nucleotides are TGTGCCAGCTCCGGGACAGGGGAAAACATTCAGTACTTC. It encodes CASSGTGENIQYF.

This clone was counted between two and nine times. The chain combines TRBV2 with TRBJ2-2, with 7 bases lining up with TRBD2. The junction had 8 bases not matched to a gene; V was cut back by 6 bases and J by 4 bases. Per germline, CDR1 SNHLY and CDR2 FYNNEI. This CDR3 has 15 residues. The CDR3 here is CASRPTTGGTGELFF. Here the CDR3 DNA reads TGTGCCAGCAGGCCTACGACGGGAGGCACCGGGGAGCTGTTTTTT.

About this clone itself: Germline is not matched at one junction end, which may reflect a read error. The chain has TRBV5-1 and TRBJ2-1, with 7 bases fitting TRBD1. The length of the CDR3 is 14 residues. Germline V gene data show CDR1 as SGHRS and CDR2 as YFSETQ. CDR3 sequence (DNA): TGCGCCAGCAGCGGGGGACAGCCCTTAAATGGGCAGTTCTTC. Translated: CASSGGQPLNGQFF.

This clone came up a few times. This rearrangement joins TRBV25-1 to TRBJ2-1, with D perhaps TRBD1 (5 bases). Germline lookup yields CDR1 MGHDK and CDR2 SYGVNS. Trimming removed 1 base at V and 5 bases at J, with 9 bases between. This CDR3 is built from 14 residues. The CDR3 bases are TGTGCCAGCAGTGAATGGGCAGGGCACAATGAGCAGTTCTTC. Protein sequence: CASSEWAGHNEQFF.

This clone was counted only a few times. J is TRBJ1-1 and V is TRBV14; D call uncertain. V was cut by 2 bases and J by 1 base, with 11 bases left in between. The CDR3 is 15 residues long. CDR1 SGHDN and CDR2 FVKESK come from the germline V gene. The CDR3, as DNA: TGTGCCAGCAGCCAACGGTTTATCGGGAACACTGAAGCTTTCTTT. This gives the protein CASSQRFIGNTEAFF. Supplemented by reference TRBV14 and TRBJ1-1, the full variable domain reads EAGVTQFPSHSVIEKGQTVTLRCDPISGHDNLYWYRRVMGKEIKFLLHFVKESKQDESGMPNNRFLAERTGGTYSTLKVQPAELEDSGVYFCASSQRFIGNTEAFFGQGTRLTVV.

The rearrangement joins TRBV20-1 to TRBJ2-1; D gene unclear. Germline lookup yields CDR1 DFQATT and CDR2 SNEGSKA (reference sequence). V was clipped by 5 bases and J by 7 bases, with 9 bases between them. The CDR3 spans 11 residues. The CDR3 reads CSAFPRNEQFF. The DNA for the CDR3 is TGCAGTGCTTTCCCCCGTAATGAGCAGTTCTTC.

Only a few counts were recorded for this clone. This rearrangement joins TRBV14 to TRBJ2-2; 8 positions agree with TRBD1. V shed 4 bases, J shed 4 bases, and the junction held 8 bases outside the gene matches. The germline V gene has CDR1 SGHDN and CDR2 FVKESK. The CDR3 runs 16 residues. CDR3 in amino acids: CASSPKTGAITGELFF. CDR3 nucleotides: TGTGCCAGCAGCCCCAAGACAGGGGCCATCACCGGGGAGCTGTTTTTT.

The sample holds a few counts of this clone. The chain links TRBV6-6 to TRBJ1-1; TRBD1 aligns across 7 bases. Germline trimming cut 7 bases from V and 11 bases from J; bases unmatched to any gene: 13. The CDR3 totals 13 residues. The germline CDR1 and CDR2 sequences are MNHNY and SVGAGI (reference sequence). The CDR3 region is CASIREQGSSAFF. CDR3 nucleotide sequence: TGTGCCAGCATTAGGGAACAGGGGAGTTCGGCTTTCTTT.

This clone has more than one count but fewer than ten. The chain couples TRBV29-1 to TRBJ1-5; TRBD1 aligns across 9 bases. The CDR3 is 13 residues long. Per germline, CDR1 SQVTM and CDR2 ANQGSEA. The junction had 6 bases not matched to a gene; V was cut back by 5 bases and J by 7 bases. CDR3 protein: CSVRQGVGQPQHF. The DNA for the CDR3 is TGCAGCGTTAGACAGGGGGTAGGACAGCCCCAGCATTTT. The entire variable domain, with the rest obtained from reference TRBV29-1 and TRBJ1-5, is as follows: SAVISQKPSRDICQRGTSLTIQCQVDSQVTMMFWYRQQPGQSLTLIATANQGSEATYESGFVIDKFPISRPNLTFSTLTVSNMSPEDSSIYLCSVRQGVGQPQHFGDGTRLSIL.

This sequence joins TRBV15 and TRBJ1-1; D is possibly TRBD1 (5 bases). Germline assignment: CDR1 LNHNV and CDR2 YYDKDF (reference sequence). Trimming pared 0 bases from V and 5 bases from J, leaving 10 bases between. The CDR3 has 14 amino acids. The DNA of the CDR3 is TGTGCCACCAGCAGAGAGAGGGGAGGGACTGAAGCTTTCTTT. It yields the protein CATSRERGGTEAFF. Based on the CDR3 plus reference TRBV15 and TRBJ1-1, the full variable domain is DAMVIQNPRYQVTQFGKPVTLSCSQTLNHNVMYWYQQKSSQAPKLLFHYYDKDFNNEADTPDNFQSRRPNTSFCFLDIRSPGLGDTAMYLCATSRERGGTEAFFGQGTRLTVV.

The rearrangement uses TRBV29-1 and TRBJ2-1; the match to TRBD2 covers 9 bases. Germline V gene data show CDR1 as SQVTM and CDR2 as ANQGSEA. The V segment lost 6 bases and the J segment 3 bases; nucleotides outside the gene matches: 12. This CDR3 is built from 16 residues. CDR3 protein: CSVATLAGVGYNEQFF. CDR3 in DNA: TGCAGCGTGGCTACCTTAGCGGGAGTCGGCTACAATGAGCAGTTCTTC.

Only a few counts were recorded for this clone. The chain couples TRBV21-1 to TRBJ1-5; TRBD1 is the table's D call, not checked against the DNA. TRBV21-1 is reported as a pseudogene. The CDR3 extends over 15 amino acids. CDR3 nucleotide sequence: TGTGCCAGCAGCGCCCGGACAGTTAGCAATCAGCCCCAGCATTTT. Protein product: CASSARTVSNQPQHF.

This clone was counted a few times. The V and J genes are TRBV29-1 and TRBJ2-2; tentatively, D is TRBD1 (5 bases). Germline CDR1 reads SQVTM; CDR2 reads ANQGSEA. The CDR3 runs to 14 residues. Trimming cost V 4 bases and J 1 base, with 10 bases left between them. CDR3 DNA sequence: TGCAGCGTTGTAGTACAGGTGAACACCGGGGAGCTGTTTTTT. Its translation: CSVVVQVNTGELFF.

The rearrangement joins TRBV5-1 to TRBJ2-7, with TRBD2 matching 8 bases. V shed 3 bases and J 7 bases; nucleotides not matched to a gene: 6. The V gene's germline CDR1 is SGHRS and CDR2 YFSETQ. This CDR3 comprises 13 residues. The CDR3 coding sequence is TGCGCCAGCAGCTCCGGGGGGGCGAGTGAGCAGTACGTC. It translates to CASSSGGASEQYV.

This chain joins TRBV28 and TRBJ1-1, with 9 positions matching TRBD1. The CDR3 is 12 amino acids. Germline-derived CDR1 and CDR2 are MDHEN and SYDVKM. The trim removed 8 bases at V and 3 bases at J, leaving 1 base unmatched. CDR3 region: CASGQGYTEAFF. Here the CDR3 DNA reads TGTGCCAGCGGACAGGGGTACACTGAAGCTTTCTTT. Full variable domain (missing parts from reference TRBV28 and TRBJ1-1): DVKVTQSSRYLVKRTGEKVFLECVQDMDHENMFWYRQDPGLGLRLIYFSYDVKMKEKGDIPEGYSVSREKKERFSLILESASTNQTSMYLCASGQGYTEAFFGQGTRLTVV.

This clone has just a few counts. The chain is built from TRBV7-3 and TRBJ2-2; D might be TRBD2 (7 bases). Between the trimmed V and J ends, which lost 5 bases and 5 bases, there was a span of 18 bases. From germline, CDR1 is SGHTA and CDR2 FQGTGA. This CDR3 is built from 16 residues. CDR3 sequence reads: CASSPFSGGRTGELFF. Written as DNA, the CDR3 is TGTGCCAGCAGCCCCTTCTCGGGGGGCAGGACCGGGGAGCTGTTTTTT.

Here the CDR3 reads CASSFHSSGNTIYF. CDR3 DNA sequence: TGTGCCAGCAGTTTTCACAGCTCTGGAAACACCATATATTTT. The chain joins TRBV6-5 to TRBJ1-3; the D is unclear. Between the trimmed V and J ends, which lost 4 bases and 0 bases, there was a span of 7 bases. CDR1 and CDR2 from the germline V gene are MNHEY and SVGAGI. The CDR3 is made up of 14 amino acids.

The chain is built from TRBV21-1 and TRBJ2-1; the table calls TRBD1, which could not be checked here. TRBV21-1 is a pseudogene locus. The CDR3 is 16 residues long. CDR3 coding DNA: TGTGCCAGCAGCAAATGGGACAGGGGGCCGAGAAATGAGCAGTTCTTC. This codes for CASSKWDRGPRNEQFF.

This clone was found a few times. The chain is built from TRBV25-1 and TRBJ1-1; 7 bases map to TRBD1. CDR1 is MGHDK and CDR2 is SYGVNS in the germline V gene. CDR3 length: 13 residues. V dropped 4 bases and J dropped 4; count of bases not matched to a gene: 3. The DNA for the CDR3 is TGTGCCAGCAGTGGACAGGGAGGCACTGAAGCTTTCTTT. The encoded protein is CASSGQGGTEAFF.

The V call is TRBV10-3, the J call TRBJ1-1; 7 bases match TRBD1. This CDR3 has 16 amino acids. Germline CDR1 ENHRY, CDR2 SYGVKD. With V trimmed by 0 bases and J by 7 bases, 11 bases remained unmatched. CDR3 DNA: TGTGCCATCAGTGAGTCGGGAAGAGGGGGCGCGGGTGAAGCTTTCTTT. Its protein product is CAISESGRGGAGEAFF.

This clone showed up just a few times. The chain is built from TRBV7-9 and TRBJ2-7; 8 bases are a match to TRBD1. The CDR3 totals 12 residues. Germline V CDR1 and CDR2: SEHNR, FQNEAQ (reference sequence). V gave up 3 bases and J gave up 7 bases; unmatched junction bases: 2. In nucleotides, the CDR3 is TGTGCCAGCAGCTTTGACAGGGGTGAGCAGTACGTC. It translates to CASSFDRGEQYV.

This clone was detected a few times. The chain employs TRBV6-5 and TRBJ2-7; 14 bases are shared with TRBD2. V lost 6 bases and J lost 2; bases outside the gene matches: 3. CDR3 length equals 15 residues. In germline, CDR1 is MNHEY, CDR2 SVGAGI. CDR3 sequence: CASRGLAGEPYEQYF. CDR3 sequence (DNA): TGTGCCAGCAGGGGACTAGCGGGAGAGCCCTACGAGCAGTACTTC.

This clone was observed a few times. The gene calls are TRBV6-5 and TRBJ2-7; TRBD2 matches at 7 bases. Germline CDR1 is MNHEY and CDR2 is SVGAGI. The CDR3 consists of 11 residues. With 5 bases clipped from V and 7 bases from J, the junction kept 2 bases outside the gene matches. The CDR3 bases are TGTGCCAGCAGTAGCGGGAAAGAGCAGTACGTC. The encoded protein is CASSSGKEQYV.

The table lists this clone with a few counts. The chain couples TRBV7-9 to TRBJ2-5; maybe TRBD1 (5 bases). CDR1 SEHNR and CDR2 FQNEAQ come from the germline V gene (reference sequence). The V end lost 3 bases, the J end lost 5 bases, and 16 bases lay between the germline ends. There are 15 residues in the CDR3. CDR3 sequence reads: CASSFSGSMLETQYF. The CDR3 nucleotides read TGTGCCAGCAGCTTCTCAGGGTCGATGTTGGAGACCCAGTACTTC.

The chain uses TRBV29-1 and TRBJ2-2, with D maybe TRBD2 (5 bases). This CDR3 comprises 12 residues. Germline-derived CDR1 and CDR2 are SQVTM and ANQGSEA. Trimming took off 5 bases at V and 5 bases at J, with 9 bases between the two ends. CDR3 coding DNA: TGCAGCGTTAACCGGGGAACCGGGGAGCTGTTTTTT. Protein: CSVNRGTGELFF.

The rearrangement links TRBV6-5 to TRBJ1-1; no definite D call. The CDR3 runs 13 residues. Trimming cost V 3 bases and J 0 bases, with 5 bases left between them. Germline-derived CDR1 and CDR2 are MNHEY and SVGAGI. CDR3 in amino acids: CASSYRLNTEAFF. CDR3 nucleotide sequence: TGTGCCAGCAGTTATAGATTGAACACTGAAGCTTTCTTT.